Described below is a single T cell receptor beta chain sequence and its context. The antigen is not known. This record belongs to a study of T cells after posttransplantation cyclophosphamide. Study outcomes and limitations: Later post-transplant blood repertoires were often dominated by donor CD8+ memory clones. After PTCy, TRB diversity resembled that of CNI/methotrexate controls. TRB overlap between skin or GI tissue T cells and blood was limited.

Trimming shortened V by 1 base and J by 2 bases, and 12 bases separated the two germline ends. The CDR3 runs to 16 residues. Germline V gene sequence: CDR1 SGHVS, CDR2 FNYEAQ. Cyclophosphamide on days +3 and +4 followed busulfan-fludarabine conditioning and a marrow graft. The method was immunoSEQ multiplex PCR; TCRdb's version includes in-frame clones alone and lacks a portion of them. The data hold about 19,000 clones, with 74% observed a single time. Source: PBMCs, taken after an allogeneic stem cell transplant with post-transplant cyclophosphamide. The TCR sequence derives from a young adult male patient who received an allogeneic stem cell transplant from a related donor, was CMV-positive, and had acute GVHD only. Among the T cells, some may be from the graft donor. The rearrangement links TRBV7-6 to TRBJ1-5; D is possibly TRBD1 (5 bases). The CDR3 loop is CASSLGLGLGNQPQHF. The CDR3 nucleotides read TGTGCCAGCAGCTTAGGATTGGGGCTTGGCAATCAGCCCCAGCATTTT.